One and the same sample provided the 28 T cell receptor beta chains below, sequenced in a study of T cells in Graves' hyperthyroidism and ophthalmopathy. Amplification of TCR beta CDR3 regions used RNA as the template. Carried out on the TCR CDR3, a first-round RT-PCR used the HTBI primer set. TCRdb passed the multiplex PCR reads through MiXCR, listing each CDR3 protein once. The table lists approximately 330,000 distinct CDR3 sequences, roughly an eighth of them singletons, with 34% in the top ten. Material: blood. The receptors stem from a woman aged 40 to 49 with Graves' ophthalmopathy.

This clonotype has a count of ten or more. The gene calls are TRBV28 and TRBJ2-7; unclear D gene. The CDR3 loop spans 12 amino acids. V shed 1 base and J shed 3 bases, with 4 bases lying between them. The germline gives CDR1 MDHEN, CDR2 SYDVKM. This chain's CDR3 is CASSLLDYEQYF. The CDR3 DNA reads as TGTGCCAGCAGTTTATTAGACTACGAGCAGTACTTC.

This clonotype has a handful of counts. This chain connects TRBV28 to TRBJ1-4; tentative D call: TRBD1 (5 bases). CDR3 size: 13 residues. Trimming stripped 8 bases from V and 7 bases from J, with 14 bases between. Germline V gives CDR1 MDHEN, CDR2 SYDVKM. CDR3 protein: CASGWGTGEKLFF. Here the CDR3 DNA reads TGTGCCAGCGGTTGGGGGACGGGTGAAAAACTGTTTTTT. The full variable domain, in which reference TRBV28 and TRBJ1-4 provide the parts outside the CDR3, is DVKVTQSSRYLVKRTGEKVFLECVQDMDHENMFWYRQDPGLGLRLIYFSYDVKMKEKGDIPEGYSVSREKKERFSLILESASTNQTSMYLCASGWGTGEKLFFGSGTQLSVL.

The V and J genes are TRBV30 and TRBJ2-7; D possibly uses TRBD1 or TRBD2 (5 bases each). This CDR3 region has 13 residues. CDR1 and CDR2 from the germline V gene are GTSNPN and SVGIG (reference sequence). V lost 1 base and J 4 bases, leaving 11 bases between the germline ends. This chain's CDR3 is CAWSGGPRYEQYF. Here the CDR3 DNA reads TGTGCCTGGAGTGGGGGACCGAGGTACGAGCAGTACTTC.

This clonotype has only a few counts. The chain joins TRBV6-2 or TRBV6-3 to TRBJ2-2; 11 bases match TRBD1. CDR3 size: 15 residues. Germline loops: CDR1 MNHEY, CDR2 SVGEGT. V lost 8 bases to trimming and J lost 6 bases; unmatched junction nucleotides: 8. The CDR3 reads CASFPDRGRSGELFF. The CDR3, as DNA: TGTGCCAGCTTTCCGGACAGGGGGCGCTCCGGGGAGCTGTTTTTT.

This clonotype was found many times. V usage is TRBV28 and J usage is TRBJ1-1; D ambiguous. The CDR3 totals 13 residues. Per germline, CDR1 MDHEN and CDR2 SYDVKM. Between the trimmed V and J ends, which lost 3 bases and 12 bases, there was a span of 17 bases. The CDR3 spells CASSLVKAAVTFF. Here the CDR3 DNA reads TGTGCCAGCAGTTTGGTAAAGGCTGCGGTAACTTTCTTT.

This chain joins TRBV19 and TRBJ2-6, with a weak D call TRBD2 (6 bases). The CDR3 loop spans 19 amino acids. Per germline, CDR1 LNHDA and CDR2 SQIVND (reference sequence). V shed 5 bases and J shed 0 bases, with 20 bases lying between them. CDR3 sequence (DNA): TGTGCCAGTAGTCCCGAAGGGACTCGATCCCCCTCTGGGGCCAACGTCCTGACTTTC. Residues: CASSPEGTRSPSGANVLTF.

This clonotype was detected many times. The chain joins TRBV10-3 to TRBJ2-1; TRBD2 aligns across 14 bases. The V and J ends lost 6 bases and 6 bases, in that order; junction bases with no gene match: 7. The V gene's germline CDR1 is ENHRY and CDR2 SYGVKD. This CDR3 spans 16 amino acids. The CDR3 DNA follows: TGTGCCATCAGAGGGACTAGCGGGAGCTTCGGCAATGAGCAGTTCTTC. Translated: CAIRGTSGSFGNEQFF.

Ten or more counts support this clonotype. The chain links TRBV7-8 to TRBJ1-1, with no clear D. This CDR3 is 12 amino acids long. Germline CDR1 SGHVS, CDR2 FQNEAQ. Trimming took off 6 bases at V and 5 bases at J, with 10 bases between the two ends. CDR3 coding DNA: TGTGCCAGCAGTCCAATGGGTACTGAAGCTTTCTTT. It encodes CASSPMGTEAFF.

The rearrangement uses TRBV11-2 and TRBJ2-1, with 9 nucleotides matching TRBD2. This CDR3 is 14 amino acids long. Trimming removed 2 bases from V and 10 bases from J; junction bases left unmatched: 6. Germline V CDR1 and CDR2: SGHAT, FQNNGV. Here the CDR3 reads CASSLLAGTGEQFF. CDR3 coding DNA: TGTGCCAGCAGCTTACTAGCGGGGACCGGGGAGCAGTTCTTC. The full variable domain, in which reference TRBV11-2 and TRBJ2-1 provide the parts outside the CDR3, is EAGVAQSPRYKIIEKRQSVAFWCNPISGHATLYWYQQILGQGPKLLIQFQNNGVVDDSQLPKDRFSAERLKGVDSTLKIQPAKLEDSAVYLCASSLLAGTGEQFFGPGTRLTVL.

This clonotype was counted a few times. This chain joins TRBV5-1 and TRBJ2-1, with TRBD1 as a possible D gene (6 bases). Germline V gene sequence: CDR1 SGHRS, CDR2 YFSETQ. The CDR3 is made up of 16 amino acids. Trimming took off 0 bases at V and 5 bases at J, with 15 bases between the two ends. CDR3 DNA sequence: TGCGCCAGCAGCTTGGCCGGGACAAGGATTAACAATGAGCAGTTCTTC. Translating it yields CASSLAGTRINNEQFF.

This clonotype has only a few counts. The chain is built from TRBV5-1 and TRBJ1-4; 7 bases are a match to TRBD1. The CDR3 spans 17 residues. Trimming removed 1 base from V and 7 bases from J; junction bases left unmatched: 13. Germline CDR1 reads SGHRS; CDR2 reads YFSETQ. The CDR3 here is CASSLTDNRGFGEKLFF. CDR3 DNA: TGCGCCAGCAGCTTGACCGATAACAGGGGATTCGGTGAAAAACTGTTTTTT.

This clonotype was recorded many times. J is TRBJ2-7 and V is TRBV7-9; tentatively, D is TRBD1 or TRBD2 (5 bases each). Deletions cut 5 bases from V and 2 bases from J, with 10 bases between. This CDR3 is 13 amino acids long. The germline V gene encodes CDR1 SEHNR and CDR2 FQNEAQ (reference sequence). Here the CDR3 reads CASSSLGAYEQYF. The DNA for the CDR3 is TGTGCCAGCAGCAGTTTGGGGGCCTACGAGCAGTACTTC.

This clonotype was detected ten times or more. This sequence joins TRBV13 and TRBJ2-3, with 7 nucleotides matching TRBD1. CDR1 PRHDT and CDR2 FYEKMQ come from the germline V gene (reference sequence). The CDR3 totals 13 residues. The J segment lost 5 bases and the V segment lost 4 bases, leaving 3 bases of the junction unmatched. The CDR3 protein is CASSSRQGDTQYF. The CDR3 nucleotides read TGTGCCAGCAGCTCTCGACAGGGAGATACGCAGTATTTT.

The chain couples TRBV20-1 to TRBJ1-1; unclear D gene. Looked up from germline, CDR1 is DFQATT and CDR2 is SNEGSKA (reference sequence). V was clipped by 1 base and J by 2 bases, with 14 bases between them. This CDR3 is 15 amino acids long. CDR3 residues: CSARAPHGLNTEAFF. In DNA, the CDR3 is TGCAGTGCTAGAGCCCCCCACGGTCTCAACACTGAAGCTTTCTTT.

This sequence joins TRBV18 and TRBJ2-2, with 11 bases aligning to TRBD2. This CDR3 comprises 14 residues. In germline, CDR1 is KGHSH, CDR2 LQKENI. Trimming cost V 10 bases and J 5 bases; bases outside gene matches: 6. The CDR3 loop reads CATRLAGITGELFF. The DNA for the CDR3 is TGTGCCACTCGACTAGCGGGAATTACCGGGGAGCTGTTTTTT. Using reference TRBV18 and TRBJ2-2 for the parts outside the CDR3, the full variable domain is NAGVMQNPRHLVRRRGQEARLRCSPMKGHSHVYWYRQLPEEGLKFMVYLQKENIIDESGMPKERFSAEFPKEGPSILRIQQVVRGDSAAYFCATRLAGITGELFFGEGSRLTVL.

This clonotype was detected a few times. The junction departs from the called germline gene at one end, perhaps through a read error. The chain is built from TRBV20-1 and TRBJ1-6, with TRBD1 matching over 7 bases. This CDR3 region has 15 residues. Germline V lookup: CDR1 DFQATT, CDR2 SNEGSKA (reference sequence). CDR3 nucleotides: TGCAGTGCTGGCACCTACAGGGGAGCTAATTCACCCCTCGACTTT. This encodes CSAGTYRGANSPLDF.

This clonotype was counted at least ten times. The chain is built from TRBV7-9 and TRBJ2-1, with D maybe TRBD1 (5 bases). The CDR3 extends over 15 amino acids. Germline V lookup: CDR1 SEHNR, CDR2 FQNEAQ (reference sequence). The V and J ends lost 2 bases and 7 bases respectively, with 15 bases between them. The CDR3 DNA reads TGTGCCAGCAGCTTAAGGCAGGGTTCTTTGAATGAGCAGTTCTTC. Amino acids: CASSLRQGSLNEQFF.

This clonotype was observed a few times. The chain carries TRBV5-6 and TRBJ1-5, with D unclear. Germline-derived CDR1 and CDR2 are SGHDT and YYEEEE. Trimming stripped 0 bases from V and 5 bases from J, with 9 bases between. The CDR3 covers 14 residues. The CDR3 loop is CASSLGQWDQPQHF. The CDR3 region has the DNA TGTGCCAGCAGCTTGGGACAATGGGATCAGCCCCAGCATTTT.

The table lists this clonotype with many counts. The chain employs TRBV7-8 and TRBJ1-6; 11 bases line up with TRBD1. V lost 4 bases to trimming and J lost 7 bases; unmatched junction nucleotides: 3. The CDR3 loop spans 15 amino acids. CDR1 and CDR2 (germline): SGHVS, FQNEAQ. CDR3 loop: CASSYRTGGNSPLHF. CDR3 bases: TGTGCCAGCAGCTACCGGACAGGGGGCAATTCACCCCTCCACTTT.

This clonotype was recorded many times. V and J are TRBV20-1 and TRBJ1-1; D is perhaps TRBD1 (6 bases). The V end lost 6 bases, the J end lost 1 base, and 15 bases lay between the germline ends. Germline-derived CDR1 and CDR2 are DFQATT and SNEGSKA (reference sequence). The CDR3 covers 14 residues. CDR3: CSAPVGGRNTEAFF. The CDR3, as DNA: TGCAGTGCCCCCGTGGGGGGCCGGAACACTGAAGCTTTCTTT.

Many counts were recorded for this clonotype. The V gene is TRBV6-5, the J gene TRBJ2-3, with a tentative D call TRBD1 (6 bases). The CDR3 consists of 14 residues. Germline V lookup: CDR1 MNHEY, CDR2 SVGAGI. The ends were cut back, 4 bases at V and 3 bases at J, with 11 bases in the middle. The CDR3 sequence is CASSFTGRTDTQYF. In nucleotides, the CDR3 is TGTGCCAGCAGTTTTACAGGGCGAACAGATACGCAGTATTTT.

This clonotype was found many times. The V call is TRBV6-1, the J call TRBJ2-5, with 7 bases that match TRBD1. V lost 6 bases to trimming and J lost 5 bases; unmatched junction nucleotides: 9. The germline V gene encodes CDR1 MNHNS and CDR2 SASEGT. The CDR3 totals 14 residues. The CDR3 DNA reads TGTGCCAGCAGCCCGACAGGGAACGTGGAGACCCAGTACTTC. Its translation: CASSPTGNVETQYF.

The sample holds many counts of this clonotype. This sequence joins TRBV2 and TRBJ1-4; unclear D gene. Germline CDR1 and CDR2: SNHLY and FYNNEI. The germline V and J ends were trimmed by 1 base and 8 bases, with 11 bases remaining between them. The length of the CDR3 is 14 residues. This chain's CDR3 is CASSEGAVTEKLFF. CDR3 in DNA: TGTGCCAGCAGTGAAGGGGCCGTAACCGAAAAACTGTTTTTT.

The chain recombines TRBV28 with TRBJ1-1; 10 bases are shared with TRBD1. Germline values: CDR1 MDHEN, CDR2 SYDVKM. This CDR3 has 16 amino acids. The V and J ends lost 3 bases and 7 bases, in that order; junction bases with no gene match: 11. The CDR3: CASSFSPGTGAFEAFF. For the CDR3, the DNA is TGTGCCAGCAGTTTCTCCCCTGGGACAGGGGCCTTTGAAGCTTTCTTT.

This clonotype was recorded at least ten times. This chain uses TRBV2 with TRBJ1-1; D is uncertain. The length of the CDR3 is 13 residues. Looked up from germline, CDR1 is SNHLY and CDR2 is FYNNEI. V lost 2 bases and J lost 9, with 13 bases in between. The CDR3 loop reads CASSESPRIQAFF. Written as DNA, the CDR3 is TGTGCCAGCAGTGAAAGTCCAAGGATTCAAGCTTTCTTT.

This clonotype came up many times. The chain uses TRBV7-9 and TRBJ2-2; D remains ambiguous. Per germline, CDR1 SEHNR and CDR2 FQNEAQ (reference sequence). CDR3 length: 16 amino acids. V was trimmed by 1 base and J by 0 bases, leaving 9 bases between them. The CDR3 DNA is TGTGCCAGCAGCTTAGGCCAGCTTACGAACACCGGGGAGCTGTTTTTT. Translating it yields CASSLGQLTNTGELFF.

This clonotype showed up many times. The DNA of the CDR3 is TGTGCCACGGCGGCAATGACGATAACAGATACGCAGTATTTT. Encoded protein: CATAAMTITDTQYF. The rearrangement uses TRBV2 and TRBJ2-3; D call uncertain. Trimming left V 10 bases short and J 3 bases short, with 17 bases between. This CDR3 has 14 residues. Germline V gene lookup returns CDR1 SNHLY and CDR2 FYNNEI.

V usage is TRBV9 and J usage is TRBJ2-7; perhaps TRBD2 as D (5 bases). The CDR3 loop spans 14 amino acids. Germline values: CDR1 SGDLS, CDR2 YYNGEE. V lost 0 bases to trimming and J lost 0 bases, with 7 bases between them. CDR3 protein: CASSVGAGSYEQYF. The CDR3 DNA sequence: TGTGCCAGCAGCGTAGGCGCGGGCTCCTACGAGCAGTACTTC.